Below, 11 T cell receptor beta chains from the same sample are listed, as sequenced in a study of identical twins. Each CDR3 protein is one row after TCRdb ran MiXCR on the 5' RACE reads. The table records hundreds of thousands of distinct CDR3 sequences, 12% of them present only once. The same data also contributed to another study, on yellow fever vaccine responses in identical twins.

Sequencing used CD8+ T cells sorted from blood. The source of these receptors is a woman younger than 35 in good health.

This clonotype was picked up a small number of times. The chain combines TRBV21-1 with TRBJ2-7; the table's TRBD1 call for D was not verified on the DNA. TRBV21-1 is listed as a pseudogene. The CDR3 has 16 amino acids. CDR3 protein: CASSNFGQPNSYEQYF. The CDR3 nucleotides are TGTGCCAGCAGCAACTTCGGACAGCCGAACTCCTACGAGCAGTACTTC.

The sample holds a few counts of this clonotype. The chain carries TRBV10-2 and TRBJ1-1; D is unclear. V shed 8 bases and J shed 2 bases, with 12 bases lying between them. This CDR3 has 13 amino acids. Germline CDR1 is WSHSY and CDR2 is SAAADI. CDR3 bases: TGCGCCAGCGGTGGGTTTGGTAACACTGAAGCTTTCTTT. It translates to CASGGFGNTEAFF.

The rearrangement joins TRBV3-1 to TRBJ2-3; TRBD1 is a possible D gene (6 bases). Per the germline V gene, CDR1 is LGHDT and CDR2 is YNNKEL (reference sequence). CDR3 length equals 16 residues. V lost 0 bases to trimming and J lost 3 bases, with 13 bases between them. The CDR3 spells CASSQDLPDRTDTQYF. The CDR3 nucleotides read TGTGCCAGCAGCCAAGATCTCCCCGACAGGACAGATACGCAGTATTTT.

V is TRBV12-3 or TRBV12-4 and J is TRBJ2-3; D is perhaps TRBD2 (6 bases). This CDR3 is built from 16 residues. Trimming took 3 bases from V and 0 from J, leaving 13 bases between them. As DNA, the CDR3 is TGTGCCAGCAGTTTTGGCCTAGCGATTAGCACAGATACGCAGTATTTT. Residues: CASSFGLAISTDTQYF.

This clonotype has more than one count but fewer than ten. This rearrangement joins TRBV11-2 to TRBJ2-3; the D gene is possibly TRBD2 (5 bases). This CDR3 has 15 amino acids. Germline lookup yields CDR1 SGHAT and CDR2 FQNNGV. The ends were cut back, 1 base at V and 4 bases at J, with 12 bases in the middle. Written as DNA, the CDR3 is TGTGCCAGCAGCTTAGCGGGAAGTATAGCAGATACGCAGTATTTT. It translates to CASSLAGSIADTQYF.

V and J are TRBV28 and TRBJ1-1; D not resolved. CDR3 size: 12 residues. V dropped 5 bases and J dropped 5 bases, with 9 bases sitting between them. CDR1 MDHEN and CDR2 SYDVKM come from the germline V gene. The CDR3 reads CASSDLGTEAFF. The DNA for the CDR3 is TGTGCCAGCAGTGACCTTGGAACTGAAGCTTTCTTT.

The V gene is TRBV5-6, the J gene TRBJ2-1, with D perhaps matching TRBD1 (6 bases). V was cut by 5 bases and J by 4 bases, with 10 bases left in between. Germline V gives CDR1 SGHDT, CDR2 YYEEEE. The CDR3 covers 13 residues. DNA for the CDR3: TGTGCCAGCAGTTACACAGGGTACAATGAGCAGTTCTTC. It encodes CASSYTGYNEQFF.

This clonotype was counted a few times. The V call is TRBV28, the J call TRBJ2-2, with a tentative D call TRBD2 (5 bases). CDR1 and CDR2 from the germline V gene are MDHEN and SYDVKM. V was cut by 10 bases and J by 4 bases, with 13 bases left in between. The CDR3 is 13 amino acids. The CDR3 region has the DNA TGTGCCATCCTAGCTACGGGCACCGGGGAGCTGTTTTTT. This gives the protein CAILATGTGELFF.

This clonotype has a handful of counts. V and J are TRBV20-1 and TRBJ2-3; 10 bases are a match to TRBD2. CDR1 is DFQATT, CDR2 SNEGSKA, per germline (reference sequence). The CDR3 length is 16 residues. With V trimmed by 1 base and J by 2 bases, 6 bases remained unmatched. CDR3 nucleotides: TGCAGTGCTAGAGTGAGCGGGGGGGCAGACACAGATACGCAGTATTTT. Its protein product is CSARVSGGADTDTQYF.

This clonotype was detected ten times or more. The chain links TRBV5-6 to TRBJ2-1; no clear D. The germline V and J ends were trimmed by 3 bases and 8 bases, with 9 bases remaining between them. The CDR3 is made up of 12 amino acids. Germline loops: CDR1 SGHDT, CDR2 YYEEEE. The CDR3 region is CASSSDTDEQFF. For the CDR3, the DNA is TGTGCCAGCAGCTCTGACACGGATGAGCAGTTCTTC.

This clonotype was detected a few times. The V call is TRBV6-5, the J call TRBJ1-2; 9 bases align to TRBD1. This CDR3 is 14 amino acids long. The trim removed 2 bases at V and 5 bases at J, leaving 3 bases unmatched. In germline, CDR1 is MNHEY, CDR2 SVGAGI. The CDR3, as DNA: TGTGCCAGCAGTTACGGGGGACAGGGATATGGCTACACCTTC. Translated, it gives CASSYGGQGYGYTF.